Listed here are 28 T cell receptor beta chains from one sample, sequenced in a study of human T cells and chemical hapten exposure. TCRdb fed the RACE reads into MiXCR, producing one record per CDR3 protein. This table has approximately 400,000 distinct CDR3 sequences, approximately 5.1% appearing once. The time point here: pre-sensitization, week 0. Stated treatment: therapeutic diphenylcyclopropenone sensitization with weekly scalp DPC. Sequenced here: whole blood, sampled in connection with sensitization to the hapten diphenylcyclopropenone (DPC). Source of these receptors: a woman between 45 and 65 years old with alopecia areata. Some clones in this sample may be carry-over from other donors' samples.

This clonotype was observed at least ten times. The chain is built from TRBV18 and TRBJ1-5; D gene uncertain. The V end was cut by 1 base, the J end by 6 bases, with 10 bases between. This CDR3 has 14 amino acids. Germline values: CDR1 KGHSH, CDR2 LQKENI. This CDR3 is CASSPQREGQPQHF. CDR3 sequence (DNA): TGTGCCAGCTCACCACAGAGAGAAGGTCAGCCCCAGCATTTT.

As DNA, the CDR3 is TGTGCCAGCAGTTCCGTCGGACTAGCTTACGAGCAGTACTTC. Translated, it gives CASSSVGLAYEQYF. The chain carries TRBV6-2 or TRBV6-3 and TRBJ2-7, with 8 bases fitting TRBD2. The CDR3 has 14 residues. V lost 4 bases to trimming and J lost 4 bases; unmatched junction nucleotides: 6. The germline V gene encodes CDR1 MNHEY and CDR2 SVGEGT.

A few counts support this clonotype. The chain joins TRBV10-3 to TRBJ1-3, with D possibly TRBD1 on 6 matching bases. Trimming pared 6 bases from V and 0 bases from J, leaving 12 bases between. CDR3 size: 15 residues. CDR1 is ENHRY, CDR2 SYGVKD, per germline. The CDR3: CAIRSGVSSGNTIYF. In nucleotides, the CDR3 is TGTGCCATCAGGTCAGGGGTCTCCTCTGGAAACACCATATATTTT.

This clonotype was recorded a few times. V gene TRBV2 combines with J gene TRBJ2-5; D unresolved. The CDR3 has 15 amino acids. Trimming took off 7 bases at V and 4 bases at J, with 19 bases between the two ends. Per germline, CDR1 SNHLY and CDR2 FYNNEI. CDR3 amino acids: CASTRRISQTETQYF. In DNA, the CDR3 is TGTGCCAGCACCCGAAGGATTAGCCAGACAGAGACCCAGTACTTC.

This clonotype was detected only a few times. The J gene is TRBJ2-3, the V gene TRBV29-1; a weak D match, TRBD2 (5 bases). V was clipped by 3 bases and J by 2 bases, with 12 bases between them. Germline loops: CDR1 SQVTM, CDR2 ANQGSEA. The CDR3 totals 14 residues. The DNA for the CDR3 is TGCAGCGTTGATCTAGCACCCAACACAGATACGCAGTATTTT. Its translation is CSVDLAPNTDTQYF.

The V gene is TRBV7-9, the J gene TRBJ2-1; 12 nucleotides match TRBD2. After removal of 5 bases from V and 5 bases from J, the junction contained 4 bases not matched to a gene. This CDR3 is 15 amino acids long. CDR1 SEHNR and CDR2 FQNEAQ come from the germline V gene (reference sequence). The CDR3 sequence: CASSLLAGGDNEQFF. The CDR3 coding sequence is TGTGCCAGCAGCCTACTAGCGGGAGGCGACAATGAGCAGTTCTTC.

To note about this clonotype: Since a much larger clone is just one base distant, this may be a read error. The chain uses TRBV12-3 or TRBV12-4 and TRBJ1-5; 9 bases are shared with TRBD1. There are 15 residues in the CDR3. The CDR3 loop reads CASGLGDRESQPQHF. The CDR3 DNA reads as TGTGCCAGCGGTTTAGGGGACAGGGAGAGCCAGCCCCAGCATTTT.

In its sample, this clonotype was seen many times. The CDR3 DNA follows: TGTGCCAGTGTTGGATCAGGGTCCAATCAGCCCCAGCATTTT. Translating gives CASVGSGSNQPQHF. The chain joins TRBV6-2 or TRBV6-3 to TRBJ1-5, with D maybe TRBD1 (5 bases). The CDR3 sequence is 14 residues long. The V and J ends lost 9 bases and 3 bases respectively, with 15 bases between them. Germline V CDR1 and CDR2: MNHEY, SVGEGT.

Only a few counts were recorded for this clonotype. This chain uses TRBV14 with TRBJ2-1, with a tentative D call TRBD2 (5 bases). This CDR3 comprises 12 residues. Germline V gene data show CDR1 as SGHDN and CDR2 as FVKESK. Trimming removed 8 bases at V and 6 bases at J, with 11 bases between. CDR3 DNA sequence: TGTGCCAGCGAGGACTCCAGCAATGAGCAGTTCTTC. Translating gives CASEDSSNEQFF.

V usage is TRBV28 and J usage is TRBJ1-2; D unclear. The CDR3 runs 14 residues. Germline CDR1 and CDR2: MDHEN and SYDVKM. V dropped 7 bases and J dropped 0 bases, with 12 bases sitting between them. The CDR3 region is CASKPHSSNYGYTF. CDR3 DNA sequence: TGTGCCAGCAAACCCCACAGTTCTAACTATGGCTACACCTTC.

J is TRBJ2-1 and V is TRBV3-1; 7 nucleotides match TRBD1. This CDR3 spans 15 amino acids. J was trimmed by 2 bases and V by 4 bases; bases with no gene match: 5. Germline V gene lookup returns CDR1 LGHDT and CDR2 YNNKEL (reference sequence). CDR3 coding DNA: TGTGCCAGCAGCCGTCGGACAGGAGCCTACAATGAGCAGTTCTTC. Its translation is CASSRRTGAYNEQFF.

This clonotype was observed at least ten times. The V call is TRBV29-1, the J call TRBJ2-7, with D possibly matching TRBD1 (6 bases). The CDR3 is made up of 13 amino acids. Germline CDR1 is SQVTM and CDR2 is ANQGSEA. The V end was cut by 5 bases, the J end by 7 bases, with 18 bases between. Here the CDR3 reads CSVRDKGFWEQYF. The CDR3 DNA sequence: TGCAGCGTTCGGGACAAGGGTTTTTGGGAGCAGTACTTC.

This clonotype was counted ten times or more. The chain is built from TRBV7-8 and TRBJ1-5; TRBD1 might be the D (6 bases). The germline V and J ends were trimmed by 5 bases and 4 bases, with 15 bases remaining between them. CDR3 length: 15 amino acids. Germline CDR1 SGHVS, CDR2 FQNEAQ. This CDR3 is CASSAGTTGNQPQHF. The CDR3 coding sequence is TGTGCCAGCAGCGCCGGGACAACGGGAAATCAGCCCCAGCATTTT.

This clonotype was picked up many times. The rearrangement joins TRBV5-4 to TRBJ2-2, with TRBD2 identical over 7 bases. J was trimmed by 1 base and V by 7 bases; bases with no gene match: 7. From germline, CDR1 is SGHNT and CDR2 YYREEE (reference sequence). The CDR3 is 15 amino acids. The CDR3 is CASWSKRENTGELFF. DNA of the CDR3: TGTGCCAGCTGGAGCAAGCGGGAGAACACCGGGGAGCTGTTTTTT.

At least ten counts were recorded for this clonotype. J is TRBJ2-6 and V is TRBV21-1; no check of the table's D call, TRBD1, against the DNA was made. TRBV21-1 is given as a pseudogene. This CDR3 spans 17 amino acids. The CDR3 DNA sequence: TGTGCCAGCAGCCCGCGGGACGCCATCTCTGGGGCCAACGTCCTGACTTTC. Its translation is CASSPRDAISGANVLTF.

This chain links TRBV15 with TRBJ2-2, with D possibly matching TRBD1 (5 bases). CDR1 and CDR2 from the germline V gene are LNHNV and YYDKDF (reference sequence). With 3 bases removed from V and 2 bases from J, the gap between germline ends came to 7 bases. CDR3 size: 14 residues. The CDR3 loop is CATSRTANTGELFF. CDR3 DNA: TGTGCCACCAGCAGGACAGCCAACACCGGGGAGCTGTTTTTT. The variable domain in full, with the rest retrieved from reference TRBV15 and TRBJ2-2, is DAMVIQNPRYQVTQFGKPVTLSCSQTLNHNVMYWYQQKSSQAPKLLFHYYDKDFNNEADTPDNFQSRRPNTSFCFLDIRSPGLGDTAMYLCATSRTANTGELFFGEGSRLTVL.

This clonotype was detected many times. The chain is built from TRBV15 and TRBJ1-5; D possibly corresponds to TRBD1 (5 bases). The CDR3 length is 15 residues. Germline CDR1 LNHNV, CDR2 YYDKDF (reference sequence). V lost 0 bases and J 4 bases, leaving 10 bases between the germline ends. CDR3 amino acids: CATSRESGLNQPQHF. In DNA form, the CDR3 reads TGTGCCACCAGCAGAGAGTCGGGGCTGAATCAGCCCCAGCATTTT.

This clonotype has at least ten counts. The chain uses TRBV3-1 and TRBJ2-7; D is undetermined. This CDR3 spans 14 amino acids. In germline, CDR1 is LGHDT, CDR2 YNNKEL (reference sequence). Between the trimmed V and J ends, which lost 0 bases and 0 bases, there was a span of 6 bases. CDR3 region: CASSQDVPSYEQYF. The CDR3, as DNA: TGTGCCAGCAGCCAAGATGTCCCCTCCTACGAGCAGTACTTC.

This clonotype appeared many times. J is TRBJ2-3 and V is TRBV24-1; D gene unclear. V lost 1 base, J lost 6 bases, and 7 bases lay in between. This CDR3 comprises 13 residues. Germline V gene lookup returns CDR1 KGHDR and CDR2 SFDVKD. CDR3 bases: TGTGCCACCAGTGATTTCCCCTCGGATACGCAGTATTTT. This encodes CATSDFPSDTQYF.

This clonotype was recorded many times. The chain is built from TRBV12-3 or TRBV12-4 and TRBJ1-1; 8 nucleotides match TRBD1. The ends lost 5 bases at V and 5 bases at J; junction bases unmatched: 4. The CDR3 has 13 amino acids. The DNA for the CDR3 is TGTGCCAGCAGTCTCCGGGACAGGACTGAAGCTTTCTTT. Translation gives CASSLRDRTEAFF.

This clonotype was seen only a few times. At one of its ends the junction is not consistent with the germline gene, which may arise from a read error. The chain joins TRBV20-1 to TRBJ2-3, with 13 bases fitting TRBD2. The length of the CDR3 is 17 residues. In germline, CDR1 is DFQATT, CDR2 SNEGSKA (reference sequence). This CDR3 reads CSATLAGGFLGTNTQYF. DNA of the CDR3: TGCAGTGCCACACTAGCGGGGGGGTTCCTCGGCACAAATACGCAGTATTTT.

This clonotype was found many times. The chain employs TRBV7-6 and TRBJ2-2; D is unresolved. In germline, CDR1 is SGHVS, CDR2 FNYEAQ. With 1 base removed from V and 6 bases from J, the gap between germline ends came to 9 bases. This CDR3 is 14 amino acids long. CDR3 sequence reads: CASSLDFGSGELFF. In nucleotides, the CDR3 is TGTGCCAGCAGCTTAGATTTTGGGTCCGGGGAGCTGTTTTTT.

This clonotype was recorded at least ten times. This rearrangement joins TRBV11-2 to TRBJ2-7, with D hard to call. The CDR3 contains 14 residues. CDR1 and CDR2 from the germline V gene are SGHAT and FQNNGV. V lost 5 bases and J lost 3, with 14 bases in between. The CDR3 protein is CASSTGSGLYEQYF. The CDR3 region has the DNA TGTGCCAGCAGCACCGGTTCCGGCCTCTACGAGCAGTACTTC. Full variable domain (rest looked up from reference TRBV11-2 and TRBJ2-7): EAGVAQSPRYKIIEKRQSVAFWCNPISGHATLYWYQQILGQGPKLLIQFQNNGVVDDSQLPKDRFSAERLKGVDSTLKIQPAKLEDSAVYLCASSTGSGLYEQYFGPGTRLTVT.

This clonotype showed up many times. V gene TRBV25-1 combines with J gene TRBJ2-4; D remains unclear. Germline lookup yields CDR1 MGHDK and CDR2 SYGVNS. CDR3 length equals 15 residues. Trimming shortened V by 4 bases and J by 0 bases, and 10 bases separated the two germline ends. CDR3 DNA: TGTGCCAGCAGTGTAGCTACCCTAGCCAAAAACATTCAGTACTTC. Its protein product is CASSVATLAKNIQYF.

The V gene is TRBV3-1, the J gene TRBJ1-3; the D is unclear. Germline CDR1 reads LGHDT; CDR2 reads YNNKEL (reference sequence). Trimming took off 2 bases at V and 1 base at J, with 9 bases between the two ends. The CDR3 loop spans 15 amino acids. The CDR3: CASSQMVTSGNTIYF. Written as DNA, the CDR3 is TGTGCCAGCAGCCAAATGGTGACATCTGGAAACACCATATATTTT.

This clonotype has at least ten counts. The rearrangement joins TRBV12-3 or TRBV12-4 to TRBJ2-7; D gene unclear. CDR3 length: 13 amino acids. Trimming removed 2 bases from V and 6 bases from J, with 11 bases in between. The CDR3 region is CASSLIGGSEQYF. CDR3 nucleotide sequence: TGTGCCAGCAGTTTAATCGGCGGAAGCGAGCAGTACTTC.

This clonotype has a handful of counts. This sequence joins TRBV25-1 and TRBJ1-6, with D hard to call. Trimming shortened V by 10 bases and J by 4 bases, and 11 bases separated the two germline ends. CDR1 MGHDK and CDR2 SYGVNS come from the germline V gene. CDR3 size: 13 residues. CDR3 sequence reads: CATTRGYNSPLHF. The DNA for the CDR3 is TGTGCCACCACACGTGGTTATAATTCACCCCTCCACTTT.

For this clonotype: It may be a read error: a sequence one base away is much more abundant. The conserved phenylalanine or tryptophan is not found at the CDR3 terminus, so this likely reflects a read error. The rearrangement uses TRBV7-9 and TRBJ2-1; the D gene is possibly TRBD1 (6 bases). The CDR3 spans 16 residues. In germline, CDR1 is SEHNR, CDR2 FQNEAQ (reference sequence). V lost 5 bases to trimming and J lost 0 bases, with 14 bases between them. In DNA, the CDR3 is TGTGCCAGCAGCCCTCCAGGGGTGGTCTCCTACAATGAGCAGTTCTTG. Its protein is CASSPPGVVSYNEQFL.